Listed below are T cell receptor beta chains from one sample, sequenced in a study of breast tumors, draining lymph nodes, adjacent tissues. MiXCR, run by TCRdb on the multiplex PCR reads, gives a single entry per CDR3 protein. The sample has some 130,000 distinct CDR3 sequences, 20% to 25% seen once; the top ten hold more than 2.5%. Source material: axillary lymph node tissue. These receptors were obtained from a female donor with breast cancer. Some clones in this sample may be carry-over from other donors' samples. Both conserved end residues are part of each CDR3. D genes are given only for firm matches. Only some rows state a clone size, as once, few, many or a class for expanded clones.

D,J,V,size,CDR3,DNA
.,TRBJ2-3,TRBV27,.,CASSFPGGPSDTQYF,TGTGCCAGCAGTTTCCCTGGAGGGCCCTCAGATACGCAGTATTTT
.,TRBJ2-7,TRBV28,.,CASRSGTLYEQYF,TGTGCCAGCCGCTCCGGGACACTCTACGAGCAGTACTTC
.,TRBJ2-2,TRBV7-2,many,CASSFRPLPNTGELFF,TGTGCCAGCAGCTTTCGACCTCTACCGAACACCGGGGAGCTGTTTTTT
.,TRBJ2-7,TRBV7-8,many,CASSPLGKGYEQYF,TGTGCCAGCAGCCCCTTAGGGAAGGGCTACGAGCAGTACTTC
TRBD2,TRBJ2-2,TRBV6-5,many,CASSYSRGGSSTGELFF,TGTGCCAGCAGTTACTCGAGAGGCGGGAGCAGTACCGGGGAGCTGTTTTTT
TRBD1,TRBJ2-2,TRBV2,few,CASSSTGGVTGELFF,TGTGCCAGCAGTTCTACAGGGGGAGTCACCGGGGAGCTGTTTTTT
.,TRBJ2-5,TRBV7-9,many,CASSWEEGRETQYF,TGTGCCAGCAGCTGGGAGGAGGGTAGAGAGACCCAGTACTTC
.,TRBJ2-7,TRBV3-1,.,CASSLGQSGEQYF,TGTGCCAGCAGCCTTGGACAGAGCGGCGAGCAGTACTTC
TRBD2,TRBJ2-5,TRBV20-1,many,CSARVRGTSGEQETQYF,TGCAGTGCTAGAGTTAGGGGGACTAGCGGGGAGCAAGAGACCCAGTACTTC
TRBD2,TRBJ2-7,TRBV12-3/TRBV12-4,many,CASSGTSNVHEQYF,TGTGCCAGCAGTGGGACTAGTAACGTCCACGAGCAGTACTTC